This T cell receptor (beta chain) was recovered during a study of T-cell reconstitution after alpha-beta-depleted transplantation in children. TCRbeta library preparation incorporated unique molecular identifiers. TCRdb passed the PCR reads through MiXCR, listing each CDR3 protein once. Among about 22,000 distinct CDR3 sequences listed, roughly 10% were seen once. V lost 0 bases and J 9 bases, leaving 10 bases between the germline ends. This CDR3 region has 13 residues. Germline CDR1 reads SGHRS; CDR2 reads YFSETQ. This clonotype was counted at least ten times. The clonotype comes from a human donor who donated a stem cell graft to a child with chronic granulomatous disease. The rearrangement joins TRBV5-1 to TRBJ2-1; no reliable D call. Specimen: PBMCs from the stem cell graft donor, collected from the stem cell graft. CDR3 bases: TGCGCCAGCAGCTTGGCCGACGCGGCTGAGCAGTTCTTC. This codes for CASSLADAAEQFF.